A single sample is the source of the 10 T cell receptor beta chains below, sequenced in a study of T cell repertoires in cytomegalovirus infection. TCRdb called the reads again in MiXCR, with one record for every CDR3 protein. The sample yields a few hundred thousand distinct CDR3 sequences, roughly 42% seen once. Their target antigens are unknown. The specimen comprised cultured PBMCs, sampled from culture after CMV antigen stimulation. These receptors all stem from a human donor in good health (CMV status not recorded). Some clones in this sample may be carry-over from other donors' samples.

This clonotype occurred a few times. V usage is TRBV4-1 and J usage is TRBJ1-2; D ambiguous. CDR1 is MGHRA, CDR2 YSYEKL, per germline. V lost 3 bases, J lost 1 base, and 18 bases lay in between. The CDR3 loop spans 17 amino acids. The chain's CDR3 is CASSHSFPGLLNYGYTF. In DNA, the CDR3 is TGCGCCAGCAGCCACTCATTCCCCGGGCTCCTTAACTATGGCTACACCTTC.

This clonotype appeared once. The J gene is TRBJ2-7, the V gene TRBV5-4; unclear D gene. The V gene's germline CDR1 is SGHNT and CDR2 YYREEE (reference sequence). V lost 9 bases and J 2 bases, leaving 21 bases between the germline ends. CDR3 size: 15 residues. In DNA form, the CDR3 reads TGTGCCACCACGCCCAGAGCCGACCTAACCTACGAGCAGTACTTC. Protein: CATTPRADLTYEQYF.

The rearrangement uses TRBV7-8 and TRBJ2-5, with D perhaps TRBD2 (6 bases). Germline CDR1 SGHVS, CDR2 FQNEAQ. The CDR3 consists of 14 residues. Deletions cut 5 bases from V and 3 bases from J, with 13 bases between. The CDR3 DNA sequence: TGTGCCAGCAGCCGCCGGGACTCTGAAGAGACCCAGTACTTC. Translation gives CASSRRDSEETQYF.

The genes are TRBV2 and TRBJ2-7, with D unclear. Germline V gene sequence: CDR1 SNHLY, CDR2 FYNNEI. V shed 6 bases and J shed 2 bases, with 14 bases lying between them. The CDR3 sequence is 14 residues long. The CDR3 bases are TGTGCCAGCAGCCGGACCCGGGTGCCCTACGAGCAGTACTTC. Its translation is CASSRTRVPYEQYF.

This sequence joins TRBV7-6 and TRBJ2-7, with D perhaps assigned TRBD1 or TRBD2 (5 bases each). Trimming shortened V by 5 bases and J by 3 bases, and 17 bases separated the two germline ends. The CDR3 is made up of 15 amino acids. Germline CDR1 is SGHVS and CDR2 is FNYEAQ. The CDR3 DNA reads as TGTGCCAGCAGCCCGGGACCAGGGATGAACTACGAGCAGTACTTC. Translated, it gives CASSPGPGMNYEQYF.

The chain combines TRBV6-8 with TRBJ2-6; D is ambiguous. Germline V lookup: CDR1 MNHGY, CDR2 SAAAGT. The CDR3 contains 16 residues. The V and J ends lost 6 bases and 0 bases respectively, with 12 bases between them. This chain's CDR3 is CASRRSVFSGANVLTF. The CDR3 nucleotides read TGTGCCAGCAGACGGAGCGTCTTCTCTGGGGCCAACGTCCTGACTTTC.

V and J are TRBV7-4 and TRBJ2-1, with no clear D. The germline CDR1 and CDR2 sequences are SGHVT and SQSDAQ. V gave up 1 base and J gave up 5 bases, with 15 bases separating them. The CDR3 runs to 16 residues. CDR3 nucleotides: TGTGCCAGCAGCTTAGATGCCTACGCGAACGACAATGAGCAGTTCTTC. As protein: CASSLDAYANDNEQFF. Full variable domain (outside the CDR3, taken from reference TRBV7-4 and TRBJ2-1): GAGVSQSPRYKVAKRGRDVALRCDSISGHVTLYWYRQTLGQGSEVLTYSQSDAQRDKSGRPSGRFSAERPERSVSTLKIQRTEQGDSAVYLCASSLDAYANDNEQFFGPGTRLTVL.

V gene TRBV7-2 combines with J gene TRBJ1-1; D not resolved. CDR1 SGHTA and CDR2 FQGNSA come from the germline V gene. The CDR3 is 12 residues long. V lost 3 bases to trimming and J lost 6 bases, with 8 bases between them. Written as DNA, the CDR3 is TGTGCCAGCAGCTTCCCCGGGGCTGAAGCTTTCTTT. This gives the protein CASSFPGAEAFF.

The chain uses TRBV7-2 and TRBJ1-3; TRBD1 might be the D (6 bases). This CDR3 contains 14 residues. Trimming took off 5 bases at V and 6 bases at J, with 14 bases between the two ends. Germline CDR1 is SGHTA and CDR2 is FQGNSA. The CDR3 nucleotides read TGTGCCAGCAGCCTAAGCAGGGGTGAAAACACCATATATTTT. Its translation is CASSLSRGENTIYF.

This clonotype has more than one count but fewer than ten. The V call is TRBV7-2, the J call TRBJ2-7; TRBD2 is a possible D gene (5 bases). Germline assignment: CDR1 SGHTA and CDR2 FQGNSA. V dropped 0 bases and J dropped 7 bases, with 19 bases sitting between them. There are 16 residues in the CDR3. DNA of the CDR3: TGTGCCAGCAGCTTAGCCGCCGGAGGCCCAGGTCGGGAGCAGTACTTC. Residues: CASSLAAGGPGREQYF.